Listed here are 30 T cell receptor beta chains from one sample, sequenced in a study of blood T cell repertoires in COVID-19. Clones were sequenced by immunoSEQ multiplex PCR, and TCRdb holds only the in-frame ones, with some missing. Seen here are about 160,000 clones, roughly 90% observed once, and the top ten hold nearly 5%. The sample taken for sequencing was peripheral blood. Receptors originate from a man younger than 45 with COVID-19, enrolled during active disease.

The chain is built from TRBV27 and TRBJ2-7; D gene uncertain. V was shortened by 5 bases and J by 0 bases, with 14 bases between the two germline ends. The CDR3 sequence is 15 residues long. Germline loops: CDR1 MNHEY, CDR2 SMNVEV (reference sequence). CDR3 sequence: CASSHGSLFSYEQYF. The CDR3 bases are TGTGCCAGCAGTCACGGGTCCCTATTCTCCTACGAGCAGTACTTC.

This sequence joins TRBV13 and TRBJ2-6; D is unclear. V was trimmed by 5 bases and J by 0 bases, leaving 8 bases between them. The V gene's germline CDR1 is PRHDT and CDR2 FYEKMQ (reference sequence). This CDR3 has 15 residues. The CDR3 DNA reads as TGTGCCAGCAGCATAAGACACTCTGGGGCCAACGTCCTGACTTTC. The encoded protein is CASSIRHSGANVLTF.

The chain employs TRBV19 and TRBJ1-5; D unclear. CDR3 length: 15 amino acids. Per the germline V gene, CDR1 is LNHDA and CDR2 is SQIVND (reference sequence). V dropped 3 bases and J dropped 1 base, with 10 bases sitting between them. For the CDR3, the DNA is TGTGCCAGTAGTATGTCGGGAACGAGCAATCAGCCCCAGCATTTT. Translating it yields CASSMSGTSNQPQHF.

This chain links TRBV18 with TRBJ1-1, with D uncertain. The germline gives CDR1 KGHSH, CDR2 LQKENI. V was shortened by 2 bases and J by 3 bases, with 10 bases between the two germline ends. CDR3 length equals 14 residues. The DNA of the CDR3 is TGTGCCAGCTCACCAGGAGGGTTCGACACTGAAGCTTTCTTT. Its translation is CASSPGGFDTEAFF.

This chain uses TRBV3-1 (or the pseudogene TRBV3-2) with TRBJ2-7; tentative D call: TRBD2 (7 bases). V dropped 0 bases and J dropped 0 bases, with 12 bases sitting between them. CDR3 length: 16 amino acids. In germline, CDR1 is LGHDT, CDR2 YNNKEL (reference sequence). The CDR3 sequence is CASSQDGAGHSYEQYF. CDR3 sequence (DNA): TGTGCCAGCAGCCAAGATGGAGCGGGACACTCCTACGAGCAGTACTTC.

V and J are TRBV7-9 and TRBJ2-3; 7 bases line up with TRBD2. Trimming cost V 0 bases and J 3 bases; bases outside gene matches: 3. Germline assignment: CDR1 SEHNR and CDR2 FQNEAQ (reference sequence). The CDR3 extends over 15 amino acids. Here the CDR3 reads CASSLAGGRTDTQYF. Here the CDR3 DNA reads TGTGCCAGCAGCTTAGCGGGAGGGCGAACAGATACGCAGTATTTT.

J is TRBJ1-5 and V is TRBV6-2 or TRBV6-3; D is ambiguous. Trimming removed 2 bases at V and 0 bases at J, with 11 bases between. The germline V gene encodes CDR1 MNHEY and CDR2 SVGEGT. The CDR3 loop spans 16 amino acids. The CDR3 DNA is TGTGCCAGCAGTTACGCCAGGCCCAATAGCAATCAGCCCCAGCATTTT. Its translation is CASSYARPNSNQPQHF.

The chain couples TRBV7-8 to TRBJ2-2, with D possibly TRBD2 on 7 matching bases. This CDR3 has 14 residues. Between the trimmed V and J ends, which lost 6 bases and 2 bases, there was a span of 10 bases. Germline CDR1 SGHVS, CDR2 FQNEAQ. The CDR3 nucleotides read TGTGCCAGCAGGAGGGGGGGCAACACCGGGGAGCTGTTTTTT. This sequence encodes CASRRGGNTGELFF.

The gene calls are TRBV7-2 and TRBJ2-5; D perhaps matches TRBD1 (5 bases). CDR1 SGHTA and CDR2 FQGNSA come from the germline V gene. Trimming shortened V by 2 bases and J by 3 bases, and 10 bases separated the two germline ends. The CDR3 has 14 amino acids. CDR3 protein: CASSLNVGEETQYF. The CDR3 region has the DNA TGTGCCAGCAGCTTAAACGTAGGGGAAGAGACCCAGTACTTC.

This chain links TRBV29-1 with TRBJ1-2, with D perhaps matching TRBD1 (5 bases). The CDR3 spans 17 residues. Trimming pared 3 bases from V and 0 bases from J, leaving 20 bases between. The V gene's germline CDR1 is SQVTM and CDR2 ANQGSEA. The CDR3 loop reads CSVEERVYTGANYGYTF. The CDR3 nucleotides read TGCAGCGTTGAGGAAAGGGTTTACACAGGAGCTAACTATGGCTACACCTTC.

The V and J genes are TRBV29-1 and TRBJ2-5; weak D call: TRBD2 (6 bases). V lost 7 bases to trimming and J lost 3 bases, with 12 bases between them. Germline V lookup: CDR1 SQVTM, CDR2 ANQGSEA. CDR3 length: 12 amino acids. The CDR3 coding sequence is TGCAGCGCTGGGGGGTGGGAAGAGACCCAGTACTTC. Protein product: CSAGGWEETQYF.

The CDR3 DNA follows: TGCGCCAGCAGCTTATCTGGGAGTTCTGGAAACACCATATATTTT. Its protein is CASSLSGSSGNTIYF. This rearrangement joins TRBV5-1 to TRBJ1-3; no firm D call. In germline, CDR1 is SGHRS, CDR2 YFSETQ. The CDR3 is made up of 15 amino acids. The germline V and J ends were trimmed by 2 bases and 1 base, with 10 bases remaining between them.

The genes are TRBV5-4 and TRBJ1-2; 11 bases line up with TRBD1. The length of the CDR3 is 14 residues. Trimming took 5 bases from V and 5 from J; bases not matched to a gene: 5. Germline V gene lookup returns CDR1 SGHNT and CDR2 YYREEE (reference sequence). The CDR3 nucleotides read TGTGCCAGCAGTCAGGACAGGGGGCCTTATGGCTACACCTTC. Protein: CASSQDRGPYGYTF.

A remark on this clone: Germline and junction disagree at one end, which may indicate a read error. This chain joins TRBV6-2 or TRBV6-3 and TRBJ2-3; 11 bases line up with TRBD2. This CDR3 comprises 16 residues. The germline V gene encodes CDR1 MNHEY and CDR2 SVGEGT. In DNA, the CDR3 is TGTGCCAGCAGTTCGCATACTAGCGGGAGCAAAGATACGCAGTATTTT. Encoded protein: CASSSHTSGSKDTQYF.

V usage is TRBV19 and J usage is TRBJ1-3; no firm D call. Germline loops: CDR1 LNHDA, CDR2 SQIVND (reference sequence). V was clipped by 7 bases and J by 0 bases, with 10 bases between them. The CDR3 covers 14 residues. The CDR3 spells CASMAVFSGNTIYF. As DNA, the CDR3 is TGTGCCAGTATGGCCGTCTTCTCTGGAAACACCATATATTTT.

DNA for the CDR3: TGTGCCAGTCAAGAGGGAGGGGCTAGCTCCTACAATGAGCAGTTCTTC. It is translated as CASQEGGASSYNEQFF. The chain employs TRBV19 and TRBJ2-1; the match to TRBD2 covers 7 bases. Germline CDR1 and CDR2: LNHDA and SQIVND (reference sequence). With 8 bases clipped from V and 0 bases from J, the junction kept 10 bases outside the gene matches. The length of the CDR3 is 16 residues.

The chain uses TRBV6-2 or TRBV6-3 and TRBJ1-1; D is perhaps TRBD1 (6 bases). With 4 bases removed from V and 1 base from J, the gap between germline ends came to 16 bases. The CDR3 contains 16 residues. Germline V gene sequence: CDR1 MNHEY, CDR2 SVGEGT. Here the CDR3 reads CASSSPIGTRNTEAFF. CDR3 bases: TGTGCCAGCAGTTCGCCCATCGGGACACGGAACACTGAAGCTTTCTTT.

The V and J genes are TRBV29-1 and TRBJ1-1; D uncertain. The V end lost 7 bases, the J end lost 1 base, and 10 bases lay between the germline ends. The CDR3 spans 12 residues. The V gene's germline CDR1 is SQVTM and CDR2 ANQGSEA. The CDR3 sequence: CSAFSGNTEAFF. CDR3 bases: TGCAGCGCCTTCTCCGGGAACACTGAAGCTTTCTTT.

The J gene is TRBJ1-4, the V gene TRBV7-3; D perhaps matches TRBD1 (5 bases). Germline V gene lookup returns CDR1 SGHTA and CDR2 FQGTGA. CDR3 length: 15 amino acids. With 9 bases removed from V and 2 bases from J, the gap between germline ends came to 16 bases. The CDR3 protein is CARGPQGYTNEKLFF. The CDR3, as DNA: TGTGCCAGAGGACCCCAGGGTTATACTAATGAAAAACTGTTTTTT.

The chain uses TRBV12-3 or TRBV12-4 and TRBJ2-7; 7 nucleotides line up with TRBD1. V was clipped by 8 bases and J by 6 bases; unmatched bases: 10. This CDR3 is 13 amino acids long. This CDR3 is CASARGRLGEQYF. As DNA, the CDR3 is TGTGCCAGCGCGAGGGGGCGCCTGGGCGAGCAGTACTTC.

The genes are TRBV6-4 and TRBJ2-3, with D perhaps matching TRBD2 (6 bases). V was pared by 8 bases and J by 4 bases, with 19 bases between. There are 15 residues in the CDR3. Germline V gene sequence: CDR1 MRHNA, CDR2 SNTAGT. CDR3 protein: CASRRVGGIPDTQYF. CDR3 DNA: TGTGCCAGCCGCCGAGTAGGCGGGATTCCAGATACGCAGTATTTT.

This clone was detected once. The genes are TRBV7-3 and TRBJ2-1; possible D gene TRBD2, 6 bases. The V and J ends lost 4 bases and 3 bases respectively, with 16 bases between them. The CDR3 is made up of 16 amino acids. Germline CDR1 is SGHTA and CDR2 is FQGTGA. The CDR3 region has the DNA TGTGCCAGCAGCTCCGCGACGGGAGAGGGCTACAATGAGCAGTTCTTC. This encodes CASSSATGEGYNEQFF.

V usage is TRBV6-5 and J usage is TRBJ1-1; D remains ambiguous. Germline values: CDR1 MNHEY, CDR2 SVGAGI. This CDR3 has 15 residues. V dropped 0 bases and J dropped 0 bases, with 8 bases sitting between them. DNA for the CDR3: TGTGCCAGCAGTTACTCGGCCTCAATGAACACTGAAGCTTTCTTT. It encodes CASSYSASMNTEAFF.

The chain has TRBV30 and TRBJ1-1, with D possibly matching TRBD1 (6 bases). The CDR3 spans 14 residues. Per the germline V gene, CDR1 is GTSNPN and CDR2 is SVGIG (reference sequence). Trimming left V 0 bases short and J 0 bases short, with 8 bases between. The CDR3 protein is CAWSVGTLNTEAFF. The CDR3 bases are TGTGCCTGGAGTGTAGGGACACTGAACACTGAAGCTTTCTTT.

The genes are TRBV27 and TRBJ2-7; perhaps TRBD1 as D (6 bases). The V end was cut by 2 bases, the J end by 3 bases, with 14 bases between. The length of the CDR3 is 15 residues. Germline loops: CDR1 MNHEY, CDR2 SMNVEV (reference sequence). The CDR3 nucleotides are TGTGCCAGCAGTTTAAAGTCAGGGGCGTTCTACGAGCAGTACTTC. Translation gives CASSLKSGAFYEQYF.

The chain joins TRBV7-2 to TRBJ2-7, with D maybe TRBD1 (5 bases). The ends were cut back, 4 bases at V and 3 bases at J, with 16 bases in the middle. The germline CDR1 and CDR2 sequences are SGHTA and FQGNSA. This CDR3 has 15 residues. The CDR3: CASSSPGRAGYEQYF. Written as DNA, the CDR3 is TGTGCCAGCAGCTCGCCCGGCAGGGCAGGCTACGAGCAGTACTTC.

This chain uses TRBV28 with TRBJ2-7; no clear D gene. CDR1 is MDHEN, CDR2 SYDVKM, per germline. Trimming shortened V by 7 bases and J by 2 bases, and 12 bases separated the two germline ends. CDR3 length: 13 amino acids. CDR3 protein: CASTLHGAYEQYF. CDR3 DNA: TGTGCCAGCACCTTACACGGAGCCTACGAGCAGTACTTC.

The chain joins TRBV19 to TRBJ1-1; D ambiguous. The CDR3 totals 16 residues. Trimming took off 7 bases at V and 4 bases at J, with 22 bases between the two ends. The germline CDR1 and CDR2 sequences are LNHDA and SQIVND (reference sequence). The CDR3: CASTDTGEKWGTEAFF. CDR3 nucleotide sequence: TGTGCCAGTACCGACACTGGGGAGAAGTGGGGCACTGAAGCTTTCTTT.

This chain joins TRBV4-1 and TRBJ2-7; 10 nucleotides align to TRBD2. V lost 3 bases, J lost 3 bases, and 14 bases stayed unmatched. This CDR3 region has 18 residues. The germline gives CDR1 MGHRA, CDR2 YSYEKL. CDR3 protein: CASSQEPLPSGGYYEQYF. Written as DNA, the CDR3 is TGCGCCAGCAGCCAGGAACCCTTGCCTAGCGGGGGTTACTACGAGCAGTACTTC.

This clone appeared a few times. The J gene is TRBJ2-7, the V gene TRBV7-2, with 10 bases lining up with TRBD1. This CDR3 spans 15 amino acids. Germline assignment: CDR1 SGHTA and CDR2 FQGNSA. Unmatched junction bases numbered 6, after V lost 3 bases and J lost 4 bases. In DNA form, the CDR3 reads TGTGCCAGCAGCTTCGGACAGGGGGGTTGGTACGAGCAGTACTTC. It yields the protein CASSFGQGGWYEQYF. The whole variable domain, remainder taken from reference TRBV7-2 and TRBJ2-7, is GAGVSQSPSNKVTEKGKDVELRCDPISGHTALYWYRQSLGQGLEFLIYFQGNSAPDKSGLPSDRFSAERTGGSVSTLTIQRTQQEDSAVYLCASSFGQGGWYEQYFGPGTRLTVT.